Below are 18 T cell receptor beta chains sequenced from a single sample in a study of tissue T cells after allogeneic stem cell transplantation. Generated by immunoSEQ multiplex PCR, the TCRdb table keeps only in-frame clones and is missing some. The data contain some 43,000 clones, about nine tenths of them seen just once; the ten biggest clones take up roughly 3.8%. Specimen: blood, collected before transplantation. These receptor sequences come from a woman between 40 and 69 years old who later had graft-versus-host disease after an allogeneic stem cell transplant.

The rearrangement links TRBV19 to TRBJ1-1; weak D call: TRBD1 (5 bases). Trimming stripped 2 bases from V and 5 bases from J, with 15 bases between. The V gene's germline CDR1 is LNHDA and CDR2 SQIVND (reference sequence). This CDR3 region has 15 residues. The CDR3 nucleotides read TGTGCCAGTAGTATAATTCAGGGTTTAACGACTGAAGCTTTCTTT. Amino acid sequence: CASSIIQGLTTEAFF. The full variable domain, rest sourced from reference TRBV19 and TRBJ1-1, is DGGITQSPKYLFRKEGQNVTLSCEQNLNHDAMYWYRQDPGQGLRLIYYSQIVNDFQKGDIAEGYSVSREKKESFPLTVTSAQKNPTAFYLCASSIIQGLTTEAFFGQGTRLTVV.

The rearrangement joins TRBV28 to TRBJ1-2, with a possible D match to TRBD1 (6 bases). V lost 3 bases and J 4 bases, leaving 9 bases between the germline ends. CDR1 and CDR2 from the germline V gene are MDHEN and SYDVKM. The CDR3 totals 13 residues. This CDR3 reads CASSFGGLYGYTF. Written as DNA, the CDR3 is TGTGCCAGCAGTTTTGGGGGCCTCTATGGCTACACCTTC.

The V and J genes are TRBV6-5 and TRBJ2-2, with TRBD2 as a possible D gene (5 bases). This CDR3 region has 15 residues. Looked up from germline, CDR1 is MNHEY and CDR2 is SVGAGI. Deletions cut 6 bases from V and 1 base from J, with 12 bases between. CDR3 coding DNA: TGTGCCAGCAGCCACGGGGTCGAGAACACCGGGGAGCTGTTTTTT. Protein sequence: CASSHGVENTGELFF.

The chain employs TRBV7-8 and TRBJ2-4, with a possible D match to TRBD1 (6 bases). The CDR3 spans 14 residues. Germline-derived CDR1 and CDR2 are SGHVS and FQNEAQ. V was shortened by 0 bases and J by 5 bases, with 8 bases between the two germline ends. CDR3 nucleotides: TGTGCCAGCAGCTTAGCAGGGGGTGAAAACATTCAGTACTTC. It specifies CASSLAGGENIQYF.

The chain carries TRBV27 and TRBJ2-7, with 14 bases identical to TRBD2. With 6 bases clipped from V and 7 bases from J, the junction kept 17 bases outside the gene matches. Germline V gene data show CDR1 as MNHEY and CDR2 as SMNVEV (reference sequence). The CDR3 covers 18 residues. The CDR3 nucleotides are TGTGCCAGCAGGCCCACATTGGGACTAGCGGGAGTTTACGCGGAGCAGTACTTC. Protein product: CASRPTLGLAGVYAEQYF.

Here the CDR3 reads CASSPGLAGGEQYF. CDR3 DNA: TGTGCCAGCAGCCCGGGACTAGCGGGAGGCGAGCAGTACTTC. The chain combines TRBV5-4 with TRBJ2-7, with TRBD2 matching 15 bases. Per germline, CDR1 SGHNT and CDR2 YYREEE (reference sequence). Trimming cost V 4 bases and J 6 bases; bases outside gene matches: 2. The CDR3 totals 14 residues.

The rearrangement joins TRBV4-1 to TRBJ1-3, with TRBD1 matching 12 bases. V was pared by 3 bases and J by 0 bases, with 18 bases of the junction left unmatched. Per the germline V gene, CDR1 is MGHRA and CDR2 is YSYEKL. The CDR3 is made up of 22 amino acids. CDR3 bases: TGCGCCAGCAGCCATATGATTCCGGGACAGGGGGCGGAATTCGGCTCTGGAAACACCATATATTTT. Encoded protein: CASSHMIPGQGAEFGSGNTIYF.

This sequence joins TRBV5-8 and TRBJ2-1, with 11 bases identical to TRBD2. The CDR3 consists of 15 residues. The V and J ends lost 7 bases and 6 bases, in that order; junction bases with no gene match: 9. Germline-derived CDR1 and CDR2 are SGHTS and YDEGEE. CDR3 bases: TGTGCCAGCCGGAGACTAGCGGGACGATCCAATGAGCAGTTCTTC. It codes for CASRRLAGRSNEQFF. Looking up the rest from reference TRBV5-8 and TRBJ2-1 gives the full variable domain: EAGVTQSPTHLIKTRGQQATLRCSPISGHTSVYWYQQALGLGLQFLLWYDEGEERNRGNFPPRFSGRQFPNYSSELNVNALELEDSALYLCASRRLAGRSNEQFFGPGTRLTVL.

This chain connects TRBV3-1 (or the pseudogene TRBV3-2) to TRBJ2-6; D may be TRBD1 (6 bases). Germline CDR1 LGHDT, CDR2 YNNKEL (reference sequence). Deletions cut 4 bases from V and 0 bases from J, with 10 bases between. This CDR3 comprises 16 residues. CDR3 residues: CASSLTGRSGANVLTF. The CDR3 DNA follows: TGTGCCAGCAGCCTAACAGGGCGCTCTGGGGCCAACGTCCTGACTTTC.

This rearrangement joins TRBV5-1 to TRBJ2-7; TRBD1 might be the D (6 bases). CDR3 length: 15 residues. Germline CDR1 is SGHRS and CDR2 is YFSETQ. Trimming shortened V by 2 bases and J by 2 bases, and 14 bases separated the two germline ends. The CDR3, as DNA: TGCGCCAGCAGCTTCTGGGCAGGGGTTACCTACGAGCAGTACTTC. Its protein is CASSFWAGVTYEQYF.

This clone has just one count. The chain employs TRBV24-1 and TRBJ2-1; no firm D call. V was clipped by 6 bases and J by 3 bases, with 17 bases between them. This CDR3 contains 16 residues. Per germline, CDR1 KGHDR and CDR2 SFDVKD. CDR3 coding DNA: TGTGCCACCAGTCCTTTCTTTTGGCTCAGCTACAATGAGCAGTTCTTC. Protein sequence: CATSPFFWLSYNEQFF.

V usage is TRBV2 and J usage is TRBJ1-5; D is unclear. V lost 3 bases, J lost 1 base, and 7 bases lay in between. The CDR3 is 14 amino acids. The V gene's germline CDR1 is SNHLY and CDR2 FYNNEI. In nucleotides, the CDR3 is TGTGCCAGCAGTGACAGGTTGAGCAATCAGCCCCAGCATTTT. Protein product: CASSDRLSNQPQHF.

The DNA of the CDR3 is TGCGCCAGCAGCCTAGTCCAGACAGGGAGGGAAGCTTTCTTT. It specifies CASSLVQTGREAFF. The gene calls are TRBV5-1 and TRBJ1-1; 7 bases map to TRBD1. Looked up from germline, CDR1 is SGHRS and CDR2 is YFSETQ. This CDR3 is 14 amino acids long. V shed 4 bases, J shed 8 bases, and the junction held 11 bases outside the gene matches.

This chain connects TRBV30 to TRBJ2-6; 8 nucleotides line up with TRBD2. The CDR3 loop spans 14 amino acids. Germline lookup yields CDR1 GTSNPN and CDR2 SVGIG (reference sequence). The CDR3 nucleotides are TGTGTAACTAGCGGTGCCTCTGGGGCCAACGTCCTGACTTTC. Amino acid sequence: CVTSGASGANVLTF.

The CDR3 is CASSFPTGMNTEAFF. CDR3 DNA: TGTGCCAGCAGTTTCCCCACAGGGATGAACACTGAAGCTTTCTTT. The gene calls are TRBV28 and TRBJ1-1, with D tentatively TRBD1 (6 bases). The CDR3 has 15 residues. With 3 bases removed from V and 0 bases from J, the gap between germline ends came to 11 bases. Germline-derived CDR1 and CDR2 are MDHEN and SYDVKM. The full variable domain, with the rest looked up from reference TRBV28 and TRBJ1-1, is DVKVTQSSRYLVKRTGEKVFLECVQDMDHENMFWYRQDPGLGLRLIYFSYDVKMKEKGDIPEGYSVSREKKERFSLILESASTNQTSMYLCASSFPTGMNTEAFFGQGTRLTVV.

The V call is TRBV5-4, the J call TRBJ1-6; maybe TRBD1 (6 bases). The CDR3 runs 17 residues. The germline V gene encodes CDR1 SGHNT and CDR2 YYREEE (reference sequence). Trimming took 4 bases from V and 0 from J, leaving 14 bases between them. CDR3 in DNA: TGTGCCAGCAGCCCAGGACAGATGAGCTCCTATAATTCACCCCTCCACTTT. It translates to CASSPGQMSSYNSPLHF.

V usage is TRBV27 and J usage is TRBJ2-7, with a tentative D call TRBD1 (6 bases). Germline lookup yields CDR1 MNHEY and CDR2 SMNVEV (reference sequence). Trimming removed 5 bases from V and 2 bases from J, with 16 bases in between. This CDR3 contains 15 residues. The CDR3 coding sequence is TGTGCCAGCAGTCTCCAAGGGACATGGGCCTACGAGCAGTACTTC. This sequence encodes CASSLQGTWAYEQYF.

This clone was detected once. The chain links TRBV21-1 to TRBJ1-2; no check of the table's D call, TRBD1, against the DNA was made. TRBV21-1 constitutes a pseudogene. CDR3 length: 13 residues. The CDR3 here is CASSKTDRYGYTF. CDR3 sequence (DNA): TGTGCCAGCAGCAAAACCGACAGATATGGCTACACCTTC.